Below, 2 T cell receptor beta chains from the same sample are listed, as sequenced in a study of vaccination effects on CD4 cells after COVID-19 (dated by TCRdb to the early 2020s). These TCRs are of unknown antigen specificity. Library creation used the immunoSEQ multiplex PCR assay. TCRdb retrieved this table from immuneACCESS and kept in-frame rearrangements only. Not all clones are present; in checked studies, unresolved V genes account for under half, and no reason is known for the remainder. The sample data list fewer than 25,000 clones, and 70% to 85% of these were observed just once. The ten largest clones represent about 40% of the sample. In the ViraFEST assay, PBMC were stimulated with viral peptide pools, and antigen-specific CD4+ T cell clonotypes were then identified by expansion using TCR sequencing. After more than nine days of culture, CD4+ T cells were isolated with the EasySep CD4+ T cell isolation kit. Convalescent patients had PCR-confirmed SARS-CoV-2 infection between March and December 2020, before Alpha, Beta and Delta variants emerged in the United States.

The starting material was CD4+ T cells from PBMCs cultured with a peptide pool, obtained before COVID-19 vaccination. The receptors originated from a human donor who had a prior SARS-CoV-2 infection.

J is TRBJ2-7 and V is TRBV10-3; 8 bases line up with TRBD1. Losses at the gene ends were 9 bases for V and 5 bases for J; bases not matched to a gene: 15. The CDR3 spans 15 residues. In germline, CDR1 is ENHRY, CDR2 SYGVKD. The CDR3 DNA sequence: TGTGCCATTCGACAGACAGGGGACCTCCTAAACGAGCAGTACTTC. It codes for CAIRQTGDLLNEQYF.

V is TRBV10-3 and J is TRBJ2-2; 7 nucleotides align to TRBD2. The CDR3 totals 17 residues. Germline values: CDR1 ENHRY, CDR2 SYGVKD. Germline trimming cut 1 base from V and 6 bases from J; bases unmatched to any gene: 11. The CDR3 sequence is CAISEFAASGGAGELFF. The CDR3 region has the DNA TGTGCCATCAGTGAGTTCGCGGCTAGCGGTGGGGCCGGGGAGCTGTTTTTT.